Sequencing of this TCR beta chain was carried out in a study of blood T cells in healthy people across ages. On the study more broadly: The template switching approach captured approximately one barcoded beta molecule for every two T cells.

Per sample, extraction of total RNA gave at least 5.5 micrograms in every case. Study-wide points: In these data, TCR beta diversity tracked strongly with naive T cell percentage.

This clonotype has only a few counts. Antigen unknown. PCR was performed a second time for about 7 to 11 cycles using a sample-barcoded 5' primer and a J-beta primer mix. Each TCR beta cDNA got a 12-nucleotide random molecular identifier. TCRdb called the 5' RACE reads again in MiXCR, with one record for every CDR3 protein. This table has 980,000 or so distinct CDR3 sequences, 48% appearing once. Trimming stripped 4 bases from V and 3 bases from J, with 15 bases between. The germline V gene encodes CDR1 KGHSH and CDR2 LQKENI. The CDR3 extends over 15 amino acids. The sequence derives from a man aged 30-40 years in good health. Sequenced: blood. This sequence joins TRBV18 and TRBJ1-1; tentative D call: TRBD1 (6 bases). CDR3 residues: CASSLQGPWDTEAFF. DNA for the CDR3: TGTGCCAGCTCACTACAGGGACCTTGGGACACTGAAGCTTTCTTT.